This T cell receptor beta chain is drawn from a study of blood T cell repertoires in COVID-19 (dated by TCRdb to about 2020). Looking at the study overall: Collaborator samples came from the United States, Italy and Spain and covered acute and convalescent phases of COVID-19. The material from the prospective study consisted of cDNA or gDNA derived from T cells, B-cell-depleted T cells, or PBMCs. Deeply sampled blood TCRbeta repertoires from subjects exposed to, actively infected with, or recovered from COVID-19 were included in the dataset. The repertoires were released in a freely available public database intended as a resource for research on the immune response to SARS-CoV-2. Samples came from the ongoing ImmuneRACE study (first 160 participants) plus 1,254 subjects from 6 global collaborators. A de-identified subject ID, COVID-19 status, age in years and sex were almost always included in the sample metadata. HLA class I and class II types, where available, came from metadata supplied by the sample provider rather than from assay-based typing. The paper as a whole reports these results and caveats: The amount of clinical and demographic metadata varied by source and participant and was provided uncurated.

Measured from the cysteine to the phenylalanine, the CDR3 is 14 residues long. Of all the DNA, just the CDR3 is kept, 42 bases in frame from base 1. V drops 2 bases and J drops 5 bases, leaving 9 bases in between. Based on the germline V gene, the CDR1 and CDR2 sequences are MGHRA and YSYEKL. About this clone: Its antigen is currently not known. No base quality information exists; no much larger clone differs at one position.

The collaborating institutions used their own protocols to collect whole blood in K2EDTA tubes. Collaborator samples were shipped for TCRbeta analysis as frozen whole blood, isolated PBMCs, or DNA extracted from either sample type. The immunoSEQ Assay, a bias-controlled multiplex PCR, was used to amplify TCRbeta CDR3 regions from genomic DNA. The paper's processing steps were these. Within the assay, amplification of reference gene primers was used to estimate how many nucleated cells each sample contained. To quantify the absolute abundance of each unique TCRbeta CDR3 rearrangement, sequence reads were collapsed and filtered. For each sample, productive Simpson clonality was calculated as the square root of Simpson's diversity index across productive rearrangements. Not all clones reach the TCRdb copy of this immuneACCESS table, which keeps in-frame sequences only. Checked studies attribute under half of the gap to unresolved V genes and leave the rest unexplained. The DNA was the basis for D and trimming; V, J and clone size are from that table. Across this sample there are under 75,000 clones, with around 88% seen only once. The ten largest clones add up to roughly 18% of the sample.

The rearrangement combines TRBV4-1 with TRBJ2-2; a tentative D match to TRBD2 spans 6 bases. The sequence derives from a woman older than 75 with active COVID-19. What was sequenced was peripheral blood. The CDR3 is CASSQPAGTGELFF. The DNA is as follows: TGCGCCAGCAGCCAACCCGCGGGAACCGGGGAGCTGTTTTTT.